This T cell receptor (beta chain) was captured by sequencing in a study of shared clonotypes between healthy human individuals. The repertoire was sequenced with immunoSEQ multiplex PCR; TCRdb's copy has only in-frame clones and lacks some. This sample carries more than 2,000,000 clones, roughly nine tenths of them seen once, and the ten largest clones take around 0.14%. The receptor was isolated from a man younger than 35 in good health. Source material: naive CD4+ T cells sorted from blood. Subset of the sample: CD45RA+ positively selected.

CDR3 in DNA: TGTGCCATCAGTGTGGTCGGACGGGGCTACACCTTC. It specifies CAISVVGRGYTF. The chain uses TRBV10-3 and TRBJ1-2, with D uncertain. CDR1 is ENHRY and CDR2 is SYGVKD in the germline V gene. CDR3 length: 12 amino acids. V lost 4 bases and J lost 8, with 11 bases in between.